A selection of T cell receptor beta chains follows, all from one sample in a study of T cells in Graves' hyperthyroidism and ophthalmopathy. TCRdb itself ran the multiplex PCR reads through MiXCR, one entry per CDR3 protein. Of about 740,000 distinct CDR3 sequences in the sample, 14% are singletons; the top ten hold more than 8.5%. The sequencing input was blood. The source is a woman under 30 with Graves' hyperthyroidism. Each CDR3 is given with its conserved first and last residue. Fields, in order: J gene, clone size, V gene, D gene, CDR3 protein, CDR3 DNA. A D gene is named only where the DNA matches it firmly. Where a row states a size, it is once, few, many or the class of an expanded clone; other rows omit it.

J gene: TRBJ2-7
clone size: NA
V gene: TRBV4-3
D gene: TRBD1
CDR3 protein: CASSRRTGLMGDEQYF
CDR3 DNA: TGCGCCAGCAGCCGTCGGACAGGGCTAATGGGGGACGAGCAGTACTTC

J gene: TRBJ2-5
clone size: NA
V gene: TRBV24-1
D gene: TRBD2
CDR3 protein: CATSESSGSTFKETQYF
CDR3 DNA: TGTGCCACCAGTGAGTCTAGCGGGAGTACCTTTAAAGAGACCCAGTACTTC

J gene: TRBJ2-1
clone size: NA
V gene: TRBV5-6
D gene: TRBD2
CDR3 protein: CASSFPISGRAGEQFF
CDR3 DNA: TGTGCCAGCAGCTTTCCCATTAGCGGGAGGGCCGGAGAGCAGTTCTTC

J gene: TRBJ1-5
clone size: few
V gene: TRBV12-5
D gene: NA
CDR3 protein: CAIRGEQGLCSQPQHF
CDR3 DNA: TGTGCTATCCGTGGAGAACAGGGCTTGTGTAGTCAGCCCCAGCATTTT

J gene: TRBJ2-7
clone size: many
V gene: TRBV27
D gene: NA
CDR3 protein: CASSLGNEQYF
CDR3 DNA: TGTGCCAGCAGCCTAGGGAACGAGCAGTACTTC

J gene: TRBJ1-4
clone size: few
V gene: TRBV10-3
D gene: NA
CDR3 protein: CAISKETNEKLFF
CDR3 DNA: TGTGCCATCTCGAAGGAAACTAATGAAAAACTGTTTTTT

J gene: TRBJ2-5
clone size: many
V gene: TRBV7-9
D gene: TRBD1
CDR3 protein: CASSSIQGLLETQYF
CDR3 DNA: TGTGCCAGCAGCTCGATACAGGGGCTCCTAGAGACCCAGTACTTC

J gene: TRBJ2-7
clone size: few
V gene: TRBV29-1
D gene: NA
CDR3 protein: CSALKSGYEQYF
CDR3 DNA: TGCAGCGCCCTAAAAAGTGGATACGAGCAGTACTTC

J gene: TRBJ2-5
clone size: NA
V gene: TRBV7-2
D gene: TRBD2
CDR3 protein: CASSPHPSGTPETQYF
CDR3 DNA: TGTGCCAGCAGCCCACACCCTAGCGGGACCCCAGAGACCCAGTACTTC

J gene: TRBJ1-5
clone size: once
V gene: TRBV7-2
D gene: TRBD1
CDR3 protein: CASSLEGTADQPQHF
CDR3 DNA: TGTGCCAGCAGCTTAGAGGGGACAGCTGATCAGCCCCAGCATTTT

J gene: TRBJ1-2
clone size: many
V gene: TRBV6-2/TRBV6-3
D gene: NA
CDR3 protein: CASSPRVAYGYTF
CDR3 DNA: TGTGCCAGCAGTCCAAGGGTAGCCTATGGCTACACCTTC

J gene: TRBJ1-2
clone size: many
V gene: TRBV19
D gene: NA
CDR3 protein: CASSPNPGPPYGYTF
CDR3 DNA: TGTGCCAGTAGTCCAAACCCGGGACCGCCCTATGGCTACACCTTC

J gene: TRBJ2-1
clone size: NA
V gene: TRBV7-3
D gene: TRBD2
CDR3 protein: CASSLGRKVSGRGFVSYNEQFF
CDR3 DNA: TGTGCCAGCAGCTTAGGGCGCAAGGTGAGCGGGAGAGGGTTCGTCTCCTACAATGAGCAGTTCTTC

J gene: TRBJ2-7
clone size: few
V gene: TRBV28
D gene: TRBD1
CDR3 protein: CASSLSGQKIYEQYF
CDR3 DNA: TGTGCCAGCAGTCTCTCGGGACAGAAAATTTACGAGCAGTACTTC

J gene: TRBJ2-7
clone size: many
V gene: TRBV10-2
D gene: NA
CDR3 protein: CATVPRHSPYEQYF
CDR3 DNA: TGCGCCACTGTACCCCGGCACAGCCCCTACGAGCAGTACTTC